The 20 T cell receptor beta chains given below trace back to one sample, sequenced in a study of CD8 T cells in ankylosing spondylitis. MiXCR was run by TCRdb on the 5' RACE reads, yielding one entry per CDR3 protein. The sample holds 180,000 or so distinct CDR3 sequences, approximately 10% seen once. Source material: blood, either unsorted or a sorted T cell fraction (not recorded which). The receptors here all came from a male donor with ankylosing spondylitis or in good health (not recorded which).

This clonotype was seen repeatedly, ten times or more. The rearrangement uses TRBV20-1 and TRBJ2-5; 10 bases are shared with TRBD1. J gave up 2 bases and V 4 bases, and 13 bases lay outside the gene matches. CDR3 size: 17 residues. Germline V gene sequence: CDR1 DFQATT, CDR2 SNEGSKA (reference sequence). CDR3 sequence: CSATTGGAGGNQETQYF. Written as DNA, the CDR3 is TGCAGTGCTACGACAGGGGGCGCAGGTGGTAATCAAGAGACCCAGTACTTC.

This clonotype showed up many times. V and J are TRBV15 and TRBJ2-7; tentatively, D is TRBD1 or TRBD2 (5 bases each). The CDR3 sequence is 16 residues long. Germline V gene lookup returns CDR1 LNHNV and CDR2 YYDKDF (reference sequence). Trimming shortened V by 1 base and J by 2 bases, and 15 bases separated the two germline ends. The CDR3 sequence: CATSRGGTGRTYEQYF. The CDR3 nucleotides are TGTGCCACCAGCAGAGGAGGGACGGGCAGAACCTACGAGCAGTACTTC.

This clonotype was detected only a few times. J is TRBJ2-7 and V is TRBV5-1; 11 bases fit TRBD2. Trimming removed 5 bases from V and 3 bases from J; junction bases left unmatched: 4. This CDR3 is 14 amino acids long. Germline loops: CDR1 SGHRS, CDR2 YFSETQ. The CDR3 loop is CASSSGTSGYEQYF. The CDR3 DNA is TGCGCCAGCAGTTCAGGGACTAGCGGCTACGAGCAGTACTTC.

This sequence joins TRBV7-2 and TRBJ2-3, with 10 bases lining up with TRBD2. The CDR3 spans 16 residues. V shed 0 bases, J shed 3 bases, and the junction held 3 bases outside the gene matches. The germline V gene encodes CDR1 SGHTA and CDR2 FQGNSA. The CDR3 DNA follows: TGTGCCAGCAGCTTAGCCCCGACTAGCGGGACAGATACGCAGTATTTT. Amino acids: CASSLAPTSGTDTQYF.

The V call is TRBV7-2, the J call TRBJ2-7; possible D gene TRBD2, 5 bases. Germline CDR1 SGHTA, CDR2 FQGNSA. There are 14 residues in the CDR3. Between the trimmed V and J ends, which lost 2 bases and 2 bases, there was a span of 10 bases. CDR3 sequence reads: CASSLPQRAYEQYF. CDR3 nucleotides: TGTGCCAGCAGCTTACCCCAGAGGGCCTACGAGCAGTACTTC.

This clonotype was seen many times. The chain uses TRBV6-1 and TRBJ1-2, with 7 bases aligning to TRBD1. V lost 6 bases, J lost 4 bases, and 5 bases stayed unmatched. This CDR3 is built from 13 residues. Germline values: CDR1 MNHNS, CDR2 SASEGT. DNA of the CDR3: TGTGCCAGCAGCCCACAGGGGACCTATGGCTACACCTTC. Translated, it gives CASSPQGTYGYTF.

This clonotype appeared many times. J is TRBJ1-2 and V is TRBV6-6; D remains unclear. Germline V gene sequence: CDR1 MNHNY, CDR2 SVGAGI (reference sequence). CDR3 length: 12 residues. CDR3 nucleotide sequence: TGTGCTTTGGGGTCTGGTAACTATGGCTACACCTTC. Translated: CALGSGNYGYTF.

In its sample, this clonotype was seen many times. The CDR3 region has the DNA TGTGCCAGCAGCTTGGCCGGGACAGGGCTTCAGCCCCAGCATTTT. This sequence encodes CASSLAGTGLQPQHF. The J gene is TRBJ1-5, the V gene TRBV5-6; 9 bases are shared with TRBD1. Trimming at V came to 0 bases and at J to 6 bases, leaving 4 bases not matched to a gene. The germline CDR1 and CDR2 sequences are SGHDT and YYEEEE. The CDR3 loop spans 15 amino acids.

This clonotype was counted many times. The rearrangement uses TRBV27 and TRBJ2-7, with TRBD1 identical over 11 bases. The CDR3 sequence is 15 residues long. In germline, CDR1 is MNHEY, CDR2 SMNVEV (reference sequence). Germline trimming cut 6 bases from V and 4 bases from J; bases unmatched to any gene: 8. The CDR3 DNA follows: TGTGCCAGCAGCCCCCGGACAGGGGGCAATTACGAGCAGTACTTC. Its translation is CASSPRTGGNYEQYF.

This clonotype was detected many times. The rearrangement uses TRBV5-1 and TRBJ1-4; D is possibly TRBD1 (6 bases). V lost 2 bases and J 8 bases, leaving 25 bases between the germline ends. This CDR3 has 18 amino acids. Looked up from germline, CDR1 is SGHRS and CDR2 is YFSETQ. CDR3: CASSFGKALQGINEKLFF. The CDR3 nucleotides are TGCGCCAGCAGCTTCGGTAAAGCTCTACAGGGAATCAACGAAAAACTGTTTTTT.

The rearrangement uses TRBV19 and TRBJ2-2; D may match TRBD1 or TRBD2 (6 bases each). The germline CDR1 and CDR2 sequences are LNHDA and SQIVND (reference sequence). This CDR3 is built from 15 residues. Trimming stripped 10 bases from V and 2 bases from J, with 17 bases between. CDR3 sequence (DNA): TGTGCCACCCAAGGGGGGTCCCTTAACACCGGGGAGCTGTTTTTT. It yields the protein CATQGGSLNTGELFF. The whole variable domain, remainder taken from reference TRBV19 and TRBJ2-2, is DGGITQSPKYLFRKEGQNVTLSCEQNLNHDAMYWYRQDPGQGLRLIYYSQIVNDFQKGDIAEGYSVSREKKESFPLTVTSAQKNPTAFYLCATQGGSLNTGELFFGEGSRLTVL.

There are many counts of this clonotype. The chain has TRBV4-1 and TRBJ2-5; 7 nucleotides match TRBD2. The CDR3 totals 16 residues. Trimming removed 0 bases from V and 7 bases from J; junction bases left unmatched: 11. Looked up from germline, CDR1 is MGHRA and CDR2 is YSYEKL. CDR3 sequence: CASSQEGRVPIGTQYF. CDR3 nucleotide sequence: TGCGCCAGCAGCCAAGAGGGGAGGGTGCCCATAGGGACCCAGTACTTC.

This chain connects TRBV11-3 to TRBJ2-1; D ambiguous. CDR3 length: 15 amino acids. Per germline, CDR1 SGHNT and CDR2 YENEEA. Trimming pared 0 bases from V and 5 bases from J, leaving 11 bases between. The CDR3 protein is CASSLDLGQNNEQFF. The CDR3 nucleotides read TGTGCCAGCAGCTTAGATCTCGGGCAAAACAATGAGCAGTTCTTC.

The rearrangement uses TRBV6-5 and TRBJ2-4; no definite D call. Germline CDR1 is MNHEY and CDR2 is SVGAGI. Between the trimmed V and J ends, which lost 2 bases and 2 bases, there was a span of 10 bases. CDR3 length: 15 residues. CDR3 coding DNA: TGTGCCAGCAGTTACGGTCCGGGCCCCAAAAACATTCAGTACTTC. Translated: CASSYGPGPKNIQYF.

This clonotype was observed many times. The rearrangement joins TRBV5-1 to TRBJ2-7, with 7 bases identical to TRBD2. The CDR3 extends over 16 amino acids. In germline, CDR1 is SGHRS, CDR2 YFSETQ. The junction had 8 bases not matched to a gene; V was cut back by 2 bases and J by 0 bases. The CDR3 protein is CASSFPSGSSSYEQYF. CDR3 coding DNA: TGCGCCAGCAGCTTTCCTAGCGGTTCGAGCTCCTACGAGCAGTACTTC.

This clonotype showed up many times. The chain employs TRBV12-3 or TRBV12-4 and TRBJ2-1; 8 nucleotides agree with TRBD1. The V segment lost 6 bases and the J segment 5 bases; nucleotides outside the gene matches: 9. CDR3 length: 15 residues. For the CDR3, the DNA is TGTGCCAGCAGCCCCGGACAGGGAAGCCACAATGAGCAGTTCTTC. Translation gives CASSPGQGSHNEQFF.

In this sample, this clonotype turned up a few times. This chain joins TRBV7-9 and TRBJ2-2, with TRBD1 identical over 8 bases. Trimming removed 8 bases from V and 2 bases from J; junction bases left unmatched: 10. The CDR3 length is 16 residues. Germline CDR1 is SEHNR and CDR2 is FQNEAQ (reference sequence). The CDR3 DNA follows: TGTGCCAGCGCTCCTATTGACAGGGGCAACACCGGGGAGCTGTTTTTT. It encodes CASAPIDRGNTGELFF.

V gene TRBV4-1 combines with J gene TRBJ2-1; possible D gene TRBD2, 7 bases. Trimming pared 4 bases from V and 0 bases from J, leaving 16 bases between. Germline V gene sequence: CDR1 MGHRA, CDR2 YSYEKL. This CDR3 is 17 amino acids long. The CDR3 region has the DNA TGCGCCAGCAGCCGGGCAGGTAGGGGGGGCTCCTACAATGAGCAGTTCTTC. This sequence encodes CASSRAGRGGSYNEQFF.

Of note for this clonotype: A read error may explain this, as a much larger clone is one base away. The chain is built from TRBV20-1 and TRBJ2-7, with D unclear. V was clipped by 3 bases and J by 5 bases, with 20 bases between them. In germline, CDR1 is DFQATT, CDR2 SNEGSKA (reference sequence). The CDR3 is 15 amino acids. In nucleotides, the CDR3 is TGCAGTGCTAGCCAGCCGGCAGAGTTTTCGGACGAGCAGTACTTC. Protein product: CSASQPAEFSDEQYF.

The J gene is TRBJ2-1, the V gene TRBV24-1; possible D gene TRBD2, 6 bases. Germline loops: CDR1 KGHDR, CDR2 SFDVKD. V was shortened by 7 bases and J by 2 bases, with 8 bases between the two germline ends. This CDR3 contains 13 residues. The chain's CDR3 is CATRAGTYNEQFF. The CDR3 coding sequence is TGTGCCACCAGAGCGGGCACCTACAATGAGCAGTTCTTC.